This TCR beta chain was profiled in a study of spatial heterogeneity in lung cancer. Documented time point: sample taken at primary tumor resection. Sequencing of whole RNA from tumor, nontumor lung or frozen PBMC involved no sorting. This clonotype was counted ten times or more. The germline CDR1 and CDR2 sequences are MNHEY and SVGAGI. Trimming cost V 4 bases and J 5 bases, with 19 bases left between them. CDR3 size: 16 residues. TCRdb re-called the 5' RACE reads through MiXCR, storing one row per CDR3 protein. The table shows 10,000 to 15,000 distinct CDR3 sequences, with about 14% occurring only once.

Specimen: PBMCs, collected at surgery. The source of this sequence is a male donor with early-stage non-small cell lung cancer. This chain uses TRBV6-5 with TRBJ2-3; D possibly corresponds to TRBD2 (6 bases). This chain's CDR3 is CASSSVGTVGGDTQYF. The DNA for the CDR3 is TGTGCCAGCAGTTCAGTCGGGACCGTCGGGGGAGATACGCAGTATTTT.